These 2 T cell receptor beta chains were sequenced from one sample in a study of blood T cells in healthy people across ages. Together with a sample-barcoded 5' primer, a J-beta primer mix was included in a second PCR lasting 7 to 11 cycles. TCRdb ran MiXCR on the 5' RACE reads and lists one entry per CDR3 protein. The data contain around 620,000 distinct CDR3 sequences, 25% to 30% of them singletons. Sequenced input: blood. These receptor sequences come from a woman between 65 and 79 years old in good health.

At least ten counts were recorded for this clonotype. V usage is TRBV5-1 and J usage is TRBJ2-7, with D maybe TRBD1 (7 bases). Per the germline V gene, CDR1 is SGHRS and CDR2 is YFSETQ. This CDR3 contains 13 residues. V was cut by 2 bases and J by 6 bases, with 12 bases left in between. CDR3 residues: CASSLTGDFEQYF. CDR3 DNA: TGCGCCAGCAGCTTAACAGGGGACTTCGAGCAGTACTTC.

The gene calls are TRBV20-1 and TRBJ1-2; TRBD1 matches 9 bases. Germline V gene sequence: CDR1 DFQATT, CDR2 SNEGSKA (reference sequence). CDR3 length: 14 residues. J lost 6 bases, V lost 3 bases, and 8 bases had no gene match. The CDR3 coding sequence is TGCAGTGCTAGGGCGGACAGGGGTCATGATGGCTACACCTTC. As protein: CSARADRGHDGYTF.